Listed here are 10 T cell receptor beta chains from one sample, sequenced in a study of CD8+CD57+ T cells in acquired aplastic anemia. Genomic DNA, the template, was used for profiling of the TCR beta VDJ and CDR3. TCRdb fed the reads into MiXCR, producing one record per CDR3 protein. The sample records 250,000 to 350,000 distinct CDR3 sequences, roughly half being singletons. The source material was sorted CD4+, CD8+, or CD8+CD57+ T cells (not recorded which) from PBMCs. These receptors were obtained from a human donor with severe aplastic anemia or a healthy control (not recorded which).

As regards this clonotype: A junction boundary mismatches the germline segment, possibly from a read error. The V and J genes are TRBV15 and TRBJ2-1; tentatively, D is TRBD1 or TRBD2 (6 bases each). Germline CDR1 LNHNV, CDR2 YYDKDF (reference sequence). CDR3 size: 16 residues. The CDR3 DNA reads as TGTGCCAGCAGCCAAGATGGGGGGCGGATCTTCAATGAGCAGTTCTTC. Translation gives CASSQDGGRIFNEQFF.

The gene calls are TRBV5-4 and TRBJ2-5; 7 positions match TRBD1. J lost 9 bases, V lost 3 bases, and 8 bases had no gene match. The CDR3 is 13 amino acids. Germline lookup yields CDR1 SGHNT and CDR2 YYREEE (reference sequence). Here the CDR3 reads CASSSTGDQPQYF. In DNA form, the CDR3 reads TGTGCCAGCAGCTCTACAGGGGACCAGCCCCAGTACTTC.

This clonotype showed up many times. The chain combines TRBV12-3 or TRBV12-4 with TRBJ1-5, with 7 nucleotides matching TRBD1. Trimming at V came to 3 bases and at J to 0 bases, leaving 8 bases not matched to a gene. This CDR3 comprises 17 residues. CDR3 in amino acids: CASSFRGTENSNQPQHF. CDR3 nucleotide sequence: TGTGCCAGCAGTTTCCGTGGGACAGAGAATAGCAATCAGCCCCAGCATTTT.

This clonotype was counted ten times or more. V is TRBV7-9 and J is TRBJ1-2, with TRBD1 as a possible D gene (5 bases). The V gene lost 5 bases and the J gene lost 3 bases, with 13 bases spanning the gap. The CDR3 has 14 amino acids. Germline CDR1 and CDR2: SEHNR and FQNEAQ (reference sequence). In nucleotides, the CDR3 is TGTGCCAGCAGCCCTGGGGGGTCGGACTATGGCTACACCTTC. This codes for CASSPGGSDYGYTF. Looking up the rest from reference TRBV7-9 and TRBJ1-2 gives the full variable domain: DTGVSQNPRHKITKRGQNVTFRCDPISEHNRLYWYRQTLGQGPEFLTYFQNEAQLEKSRLLSDRFSAERPKGSFSTLEIQRTEQGDSAMYLCASSPGGSDYGYTFGSGTRLTVV.

Points on this clonotype: A read error may account for a junction end that differs from germline. The J gene is TRBJ1-1, the V gene TRBV9; D is uncertain. This CDR3 contains 14 residues. Germline assignment: CDR1 SGDLS and CDR2 YYNGEE. The CDR3 protein is CASSYRESSTEASF. DNA of the CDR3: TGTGCCAGCAGCTACCGGGAGTCGAGCACTGAAGCTTCCTTT.

Ten or more counts support this clonotype. The chain has TRBV12-3 or TRBV12-4 and TRBJ1-5; D remains unclear. CDR3 length equals 13 residues. V gave up 4 bases and J gave up 4 bases, with 8 bases separating them. The CDR3 region has the DNA TGTGCCAGCAGTTCGCAGTTAAATCAGCCCCAGCATTTT. Protein sequence: CASSSQLNQPQHF.

The chain uses TRBV19 and TRBJ1-5; no definite D call. This CDR3 has 15 amino acids. The V gene's germline CDR1 is LNHDA and CDR2 SQIVND (reference sequence). The V end was cut by 10 bases, the J end by 0 bases, with 16 bases between. The CDR3 here is CATNRVRHSNQPQHF. CDR3 in DNA: TGTGCCACCAACCGTGTGCGGCATAGCAATCAGCCCCAGCATTTT.

In this sample, this clonotype turned up many times. The chain recombines TRBV20-1 with TRBJ2-1, with D possibly called TRBD1 or TRBD2 (5 bases each). The CDR3 covers 16 residues. The germline V and J ends were trimmed by 3 bases and 0 bases, with 15 bases remaining between them. Germline V gene sequence: CDR1 DFQATT, CDR2 SNEGSKA (reference sequence). The CDR3 reads CSARGVGVSSYNEQFF. CDR3 sequence (DNA): TGCAGTGCTAGGGGAGTGGGGGTTAGCTCCTACAATGAGCAGTTCTTC.

This sequence joins TRBV2 and TRBJ2-2; possibly TRBD1 for D (5 bases). CDR3 length: 15 residues. The germline V gene encodes CDR1 SNHLY and CDR2 FYNNEI. The V gene lost 4 bases and the J gene lost 10 bases, with 19 bases spanning the gap. As DNA, the CDR3 is TGTGCCAGCAGTGTGACCAACAGGAAATTGGTGGAGCTGTTTTTT. This gives the protein CASSVTNRKLVELFF.

This clonotype has more than one count but fewer than ten. The V gene is TRBV7-9, the J gene TRBJ2-5, with D perhaps TRBD2 (6 bases). V was trimmed by 7 bases and J by 2 bases, leaving 11 bases between them. CDR3 length: 13 amino acids. Germline V gives CDR1 SEHNR, CDR2 FQNEAQ (reference sequence). The CDR3 spells CASISAGQETQYF. For the CDR3, the DNA is TGTGCCAGCATCAGCGCGGGACAAGAGACCCAGTACTTC. Filled out from reference TRBV7-9 and TRBJ2-5, the complete variable domain reads DTGVSQNPRHKITKRGQNVTFRCDPISEHNRLYWYRQTLGQGPEFLTYFQNEAQLEKSRLLSDRFSAERPKGSFSTLEIQRTEQGDSAMYLCASISAGQETQYFGPGTRLLVL.